The T cell receptor (beta chain) described here comes from a study of T cell responses to AZD1222 COVID-19 vaccine. The V gene lost 0 bases and the J gene lost 9 bases, with 15 bases spanning the gap. The CDR3 has 15 residues. Germline V lookup: CDR1 LGHNA, CDR2 YNFKEQ. The protocol was immunoSEQ multiplex PCR, while the TCRdb copy is restricted to in-frame clones and leaves out a portion. Here the sample spans about 35,000 clones, 80% to 90% being singletons. This TCR came from an adult in good health. The chain carries TRBV4-2 and TRBJ2-1; TRBD2 might be the D (6 bases). Sequencing was performed on peripheral blood, taken on day 0 of AZD1222 vaccination. This CDR3 is CASSQDMGGGGEQFF. The CDR3 DNA follows: TGTGCCAGCAGCCAAGATATGGGAGGTGGAGGTGAGCAGTTCTTC.